A single sample is the source of the 7 T cell receptor beta chains below, sequenced in a study of identical twins. One entry per CDR3 protein results from TCRdb running MiXCR on the 5' RACE reads. Of 540,000 or so distinct CDR3 sequences in the sample, more than 20% were seen once. The same data also went into a second study, on yellow fever vaccine responses in identical twins.

Sequencing input: CD4+ T cells sorted from blood. The receptors shown here come from a woman aged 18-29 years in good health.

The genes are TRBV5-1 and TRBJ1-2; 7 nucleotides align to TRBD1. CDR3 length: 14 amino acids. V lost 0 bases and J lost 4; bases outside the gene matches: 3. Germline values: CDR1 SGHRS, CDR2 YFSETQ. The CDR3 protein is CASSLGQGTYGYTF. In nucleotides, the CDR3 is TGCGCCAGCAGCTTGGGACAGGGTACCTATGGCTACACCTTC.

The V gene is TRBV7-6, the J gene TRBJ2-7; 7 nucleotides line up with TRBD2. Germline V lookup: CDR1 SGHVS, CDR2 FNYEAQ. Unmatched junction bases numbered 8, after V lost 4 bases and J lost 2 bases. The CDR3 is 15 amino acids. The CDR3 sequence is CASSSRSGETYEQYF. The DNA of the CDR3 is TGTGCCAGCAGCTCAAGGAGCGGGGAGACCTACGAGCAGTACTTC.

The genes are TRBV6-1 and TRBJ1-2; possible D gene TRBD1, 6 bases. The CDR3 loop spans 15 amino acids. V was shortened by 7 bases and J by 3 bases, with 18 bases between the two germline ends. The germline CDR1 and CDR2 sequences are MNHNS and SASEGT. CDR3 in amino acids: CASTKGGGHDYGYTF. CDR3 in DNA: TGTGCCAGCACCAAAGGTGGGGGACATGACTATGGCTACACCTTC.

Only a few counts were recorded for this clonotype. V and J are TRBV28 and TRBJ2-7; maybe TRBD2 (6 bases). This CDR3 has 14 amino acids. Trimming left V 6 bases short and J 2 bases short, with 14 bases between. Germline V lookup: CDR1 MDHEN, CDR2 SYDVKM. CDR3 protein: CASSHGTATYEQYV. The CDR3, as DNA: TGTGCCAGCAGCCACGGGACTGCTACCTACGAGCAGTACGTC.

The genes are TRBV20-1 and TRBJ2-7; D is unresolved. The germline gives CDR1 DFQATT, CDR2 SNEGSKA (reference sequence). The CDR3 has 11 residues. The V end lost 3 bases, the J end lost 0 bases, and 3 bases lay between the germline ends. The CDR3 DNA is TGCAGTGCTAGCGGCTCCTACGAGCAGTACTTC. Translation: CSASGSYEQYF.

This clonotype was picked up a small number of times. The genes are TRBV7-6 and TRBJ1-1; D is ambiguous. The germline V gene encodes CDR1 SGHVS and CDR2 FNYEAQ. The CDR3 totals 15 residues. The V gene lost 2 bases and the J gene lost 4 bases, with 14 bases spanning the gap. As DNA, the CDR3 is TGTGCCAGCAGCTTACCCACCGGGTCGGGCACTGAAGCTTTCTTT. Amino acids: CASSLPTGSGTEAFF.

This clonotype was found a few times. The CDR3 DNA reads TGTGCCAGCACCCTAACAGGGTATGGCTACACCTTC. Amino acids: CASTLTGYGYTF. The V call is TRBV12-3 or TRBV12-4, the J call TRBJ1-2; TRBD1 is a possible D gene (6 bases). There are 12 residues in the CDR3. Trimming removed 7 bases from V and 5 bases from J, with 11 bases in between.